The next 29 T cell receptor beta chains were all read from a single sample in a study of blood T cell repertoires in COVID-19 (TCRdb year 2020). Libraries were constructed by the immunoSEQ multiplex PCR assay. TCRdb's version of the immuneACCESS table is confined to in-frame rearrangements and falls short of the full clone set. An unresolved V gene accounts for under half of the shortfall where checked; the remainder is of unknown origin. The sample table records around 210,000 clones; roughly nine tenths of these occur just once. The top ten clones comprise about 8.8% of the sample. Sample: PBMCs or T cells enriched from blood (not recorded which). The origin of the receptors is a young woman who had recovered from COVID-19.

The chain is built from TRBV30 and TRBJ2-2, with 7 bases identical to TRBD1. The CDR3 has 15 amino acids. J was trimmed by 5 bases and V by 4 bases; bases with no gene match: 10. Germline V lookup: CDR1 GTSNPN, CDR2 SVGIG (reference sequence). DNA of the CDR3: TGTGCCTGGAAAGTTTTGTCAGGGGGTACCGGGGAGCTGTTTTTT. Translation gives CAWKVLSGGTGELFF.

The V and J genes are TRBV30 and TRBJ1-5; D may be TRBD1 (6 bases). Per germline, CDR1 GTSNPN and CDR2 SVGIG (reference sequence). This CDR3 is built from 13 residues. V lost 5 bases to trimming and J lost 3 bases, with 11 bases between them. The CDR3 is CAWSGQHNQPQHF. CDR3 bases: TGTGCCTGGTCGGGACAACACAATCAGCCCCAGCATTTT.

The chain combines TRBV9 with TRBJ1-2; D gene ambiguous. Germline assignment: CDR1 SGDLS and CDR2 YYNGEE. The CDR3 consists of 13 residues. Trimming took 3 bases from V and 4 from J, leaving 10 bases between them. CDR3 region: CASSASSIYGYTF. CDR3 DNA sequence: TGTGCCAGCAGCGCGTCCAGTATCTATGGCTACACCTTC.

In DNA form, the CDR3 reads TGTGCCATCAGTGAGTCAATGAGGGAGACGTACCGCCAAGAGACCCAGTACTTC. Translated, it gives CAISESMRETYRQETQYF. The rearrangement uses TRBV10-3 and TRBJ2-5, with a tentative D call TRBD2 (5 bases). Per germline, CDR1 ENHRY and CDR2 SYGVKD. With 0 bases removed from V and 1 base from J, the gap between germline ends came to 18 bases. This CDR3 contains 18 residues.

This clone came up once. The chain joins TRBV2 to TRBJ1-6; D is unclear. Trimming pared 1 base from V and 9 bases from J, leaving 13 bases between. Germline values: CDR1 SNHLY, CDR2 FYNNEI. The CDR3 is made up of 15 amino acids. Here the CDR3 reads CASSEGSGRSSPLHF. CDR3 bases: TGTGCCAGCAGTGAAGGCTCGGGTAGGAGTTCACCCCTCCACTTT.

The genes are TRBV6-2 or TRBV6-3 and TRBJ1-2; 9 bases align to TRBD1. Trimming at V came to 0 bases and at J to 4 bases, leaving 3 bases not matched to a gene. The germline V gene has CDR1 MNHEY and CDR2 SVGEGT. This CDR3 has 15 amino acids. This chain's CDR3 is CASSYSGQGSYGYTF. In DNA, the CDR3 is TGTGCCAGCAGTTACTCGGGACAGGGCAGCTATGGCTACACCTTC.

V gene TRBV7-8 combines with J gene TRBJ2-7; TRBD2 is a possible D gene (6 bases). The V gene lost 5 bases and the J gene lost 6 bases, with 17 bases spanning the gap. Germline values: CDR1 SGHVS, CDR2 FQNEAQ. The CDR3 runs to 14 residues. The CDR3 loop is CASSRGTGPSEQYF. The CDR3 bases are TGTGCCAGCAGCCGAGGGACTGGGCCCTCCGAGCAGTACTTC.

The chain links TRBV30 to TRBJ2-7; perhaps TRBD2 as D (5 bases). There are 17 residues in the CDR3. V dropped 4 bases and J dropped 5 bases, with 27 bases sitting between them. The germline CDR1 and CDR2 sequences are GTSNPN and SVGIG (reference sequence). The CDR3 loop reads CAWNGMRASGGLNEQYF. The DNA for the CDR3 is TGTGCCTGGAACGGGATGAGGGCTTCGGGCGGCCTAAACGAGCAGTACTTC.

This clone has just one count. The chain recombines TRBV5-6 with TRBJ2-7, with 7 bases matching TRBD2. V gave up 0 bases and J gave up 5 bases; unmatched junction bases: 8. Germline V lookup: CDR1 SGHDT, CDR2 YYEEEE. The CDR3 has 15 residues. This CDR3 reads CASSLAWGGADEQYF. CDR3 bases: TGTGCCAGCAGCTTGGCCTGGGGGGGTGCGGACGAGCAGTACTTC.

V and J are TRBV7-9 and TRBJ1-4; D is unclear. The CDR3 totals 15 residues. The V gene lost 2 bases and the J gene lost 4 bases, with 11 bases spanning the gap. The germline V gene has CDR1 SEHNR and CDR2 FQNEAQ (reference sequence). As DNA, the CDR3 is TGTGCCAGCAGCTTACTCGGGAACCTTAATGAAAAACTGTTTTTT. Residues: CASSLLGNLNEKLFF.

This clone was found once. This rearrangement joins TRBV5-8 to TRBJ2-7, with D maybe TRBD2 (7 bases). The CDR3 spans 15 residues. CDR1 is SGHTS and CDR2 is YDEGEE in the germline V gene. V shed 1 base and J shed 4 bases, with 15 bases lying between them. The CDR3 DNA sequence: TGTGCCAGCAGCTTGCTCGGGGGGCCGACATACGAGCAGTACTTC. Protein: CASSLLGGPTYEQYF.

The genes are TRBV30 and TRBJ2-5; D call uncertain. Trimming took 0 bases from V and 3 from J, leaving 11 bases between them. The CDR3 is made up of 14 amino acids. Germline CDR1 is GTSNPN and CDR2 is SVGIG (reference sequence). In DNA form, the CDR3 reads TGTGCCTGGAGTGTTCCCTTCAGTAAAGAGACCCAGTACTTC. Protein product: CAWSVPFSKETQYF.

CDR3 amino acids: CASSSTSGGGIDEQFF. CDR3 nucleotides: TGTGCCAGCAGTTCGACTAGCGGGGGGGGTATTGATGAGCAGTTCTTC. The chain has TRBV27 and TRBJ2-1; 14 bases line up with TRBD2. Germline assignment: CDR1 MNHEY and CDR2 SMNVEV (reference sequence). CDR3 length: 16 amino acids. V was pared by 4 bases and J by 8 bases, with 7 bases of the junction left unmatched.

The chain is built from TRBV29-1 and TRBJ1-1, with D perhaps matching TRBD1 (6 bases). With 8 bases removed from V and 4 bases from J, the gap between germline ends came to 17 bases. The CDR3 runs to 13 residues. Germline values: CDR1 SQVTM, CDR2 ANQGSEA. The CDR3 region has the DNA TGCAGCACCTGCAGGGGAACTGGCACTGAAGCTTTCTTT. It yields the protein CSTCRGTGTEAFF.

V and J are TRBV3-1 (or the pseudogene TRBV3-2) and TRBJ1-1; 7 nucleotides agree with TRBD1. The germline V gene encodes CDR1 LGHDT and CDR2 YNNKEL (reference sequence). This CDR3 has 15 residues. J lost 4 bases, V lost 4 bases, and 9 bases had no gene match. The chain's CDR3 is CASSPSTGYRTEAFF. Here the CDR3 DNA reads TGTGCCAGCAGCCCATCGACAGGGTACCGCACTGAAGCTTTCTTT.

The chain couples TRBV5-1 to TRBJ2-4, with D unresolved. CDR3 length: 15 amino acids. Germline V lookup: CDR1 SGHRS, CDR2 YFSETQ. Trimming removed 1 base from V and 1 base from J, with 9 bases in between. The DNA of the CDR3 is TGCGCCAGCAGCTTGTATCCTTTGGCCAAAAACATTCAGTACTTC. Its translation is CASSLYPLAKNIQYF.

This clone has only a few counts. J is TRBJ1-2 and V is TRBV7-9; possibly TRBD1 for D (5 bases). This CDR3 comprises 14 residues. Trimming took off 1 base at V and 0 bases at J, with 6 bases between the two ends. The V gene's germline CDR1 is SEHNR and CDR2 FQNEAQ (reference sequence). CDR3 residues: CASSLGGPNYGYTF. In DNA, the CDR3 is TGTGCCAGCAGCTTAGGGGGCCCTAACTATGGCTACACCTTC.

This chain joins TRBV27 and TRBJ2-2; TRBD1 matches at 9 bases. The CDR3 contains 15 residues. V was clipped by 11 bases and J by 5 bases; unmatched bases: 12. From germline, CDR1 is MNHEY and CDR2 SMNVEV (reference sequence). The CDR3 sequence: CARVYRGQGTGELFF. Here the CDR3 DNA reads TGTGCCCGGGTGTACAGGGGGCAGGGGACCGGGGAGCTGTTTTTT.

V gene TRBV27 combines with J gene TRBJ1-4; unclear D gene. Germline V CDR1 and CDR2: MNHEY, SMNVEV (reference sequence). The CDR3 consists of 15 residues. Trimming removed 6 bases at V and 7 bases at J, with 18 bases between. The CDR3 spells CASSPWPGNSEKLFF. The CDR3 nucleotides are TGTGCCAGCAGCCCGTGGCCGGGAAATAGTGAAAAACTGTTTTTT.

This clone occurred once. The rearrangement joins TRBV5-1 to TRBJ2-1; TRBD2 matches 12 bases. There are 16 residues in the CDR3. Germline V gene sequence: CDR1 SGHRS, CDR2 YFSETQ. V trimming: 4 bases; J trimming: 3 bases; junction bases outside the gene matches: 5. CDR3 loop: CASSLTTSGGYNEQFF. DNA of the CDR3: TGCGCCAGCAGCCTCACGACTAGCGGGGGCTACAATGAGCAGTTCTTC.

V and J are TRBV18 and TRBJ1-3, with 10 bases fitting TRBD1. The germline CDR1 and CDR2 sequences are KGHSH and LQKENI. The CDR3 extends over 19 amino acids. V shed 2 bases, J shed 4 bases, and the junction held 14 bases outside the gene matches. CDR3: CASSPFTQDRTGGGNTIYF. The CDR3 DNA is TGTGCCAGCTCACCATTTACCCAAGACCGGACAGGGGGAGGAAACACCATATATTTT.

The genes are TRBV27 and TRBJ1-2; D gene unclear. V lost 6 bases and J 4 bases, leaving 15 bases between the germline ends. The germline V gene encodes CDR1 MNHEY and CDR2 SMNVEV (reference sequence). The CDR3 sequence is 14 residues long. CDR3 residues: CASSPLKGGYGYTF. The CDR3 DNA sequence: TGTGCCAGCAGCCCCTTGAAGGGAGGCTATGGCTACACCTTC.

Only a few counts were recorded for this clone. V and J are TRBV20-1 and TRBJ1-1; D remains ambiguous. This CDR3 contains 13 residues. Germline CDR1 reads DFQATT; CDR2 reads SNEGSKA (reference sequence). V dropped 3 bases and J dropped 0 bases, with 8 bases sitting between them. Written as DNA, the CDR3 is TGCAGTGCTAGTGTCCAGATGAACACTGAAGCTTTCTTT. Translation gives CSASVQMNTEAFF.

The rearrangement links TRBV23-1 to TRBJ1-5; no firm D call. TRBV23-1 is known as an ORF, though its function is uncertain. The CDR3 is 15 amino acids. Trimming took 2 bases from V and 4 from J, leaving 12 bases between them. CDR3 residues: CASSQEGTRNQPQHF. The CDR3 coding sequence is TGCGCCAGCAGTCAAGAGGGAACGAGGAATCAGCCCCAGCATTTT.

The rearrangement links TRBV19 to TRBJ2-1, with 11 bases matching TRBD2. Trimming cost V 6 bases and J 8 bases; bases outside gene matches: 12. The CDR3 is 16 amino acids. Germline values: CDR1 LNHDA, CDR2 SQIVND (reference sequence). CDR3 region: CASSVSGTSGIHEQFF. The CDR3, as DNA: TGTGCCAGTAGCGTGTCCGGGACTAGCGGTATTCATGAGCAGTTCTTC.

In its sample, this clone was seen a few times. The chain combines TRBV6-1 with TRBJ2-5; 9 bases line up with TRBD1. V was pared by 2 bases and J by 0 bases, with 4 bases of the junction left unmatched. Germline assignment: CDR1 MNHNS and CDR2 SASEGT. This CDR3 region has 16 residues. The chain's CDR3 is CASSEPGQGYQETQYF. CDR3 DNA sequence: TGTGCCAGCAGTGAACCGGGACAGGGCTACCAAGAGACCCAGTACTTC.

This clone was seen a single time. The chain uses TRBV4-1 and TRBJ1-4, with D maybe TRBD1 (5 bases). Per germline, CDR1 MGHRA and CDR2 YSYEKL. V dropped 4 bases and J dropped 2 bases, with 11 bases sitting between them. The CDR3 is made up of 15 amino acids. CDR3 in DNA: TGCGCCAGCAGCCGAGATGGGGGGACTAATGAAAAACTGTTTTTT. Protein sequence: CASSRDGGTNEKLFF.

The rearrangement links TRBV30 to TRBJ1-2, with 9 bases aligning to TRBD1. Germline V gives CDR1 GTSNPN, CDR2 SVGIG (reference sequence). The CDR3 spans 14 residues. J lost 1 base, V lost 2 bases, and 2 bases had no gene match. CDR3 nucleotide sequence: TGTGCCTGGAGTCCGGGACAGGGTAACTATGGCTACACCTTC. Amino acids: CAWSPGQGNYGYTF.

This chain links TRBV6-6 with TRBJ2-3; a possible D gene is TRBD2 (6 bases). The V gene's germline CDR1 is MNHNY and CDR2 SVGAGI (reference sequence). Trimming cost V 5 bases and J 3 bases, with 36 bases left between them. This CDR3 is 22 amino acids long. The CDR3 DNA reads TGTGCCAGCAGTCGAGGAGGAGGGAGTGGAGGTAGTATGGGATGGGGGACAGATACGCAGTATTTT. Translating it yields CASSRGGGSGGSMGWGTDTQYF.